These 31 T cell receptor beta chains came from one sample sequenced in a study of T cells in Graves' hyperthyroidism and ophthalmopathy. TCR beta CDR3 regions were amplified from RNA. During a first-round RT-PCR of the TCR CDR3, the HTBI primer set was used. From the multiplex PCR reads, TCRdb called clonotypes with MiXCR, one entry per CDR3 protein. This table holds approximately 350,000 distinct CDR3 sequences, over 12% found once. The specimen was blood. These TCRs come from a woman aged 60-70 years with Graves' ophthalmopathy.

Written as DNA, the CDR3 is TGCGCCAGCAGCTTGGCGGCTAGGGGGGACATTCAGTACTTC. Its protein product is CASSLAARGDIQYF. J is TRBJ2-4 and V is TRBV5-1; D may correspond to TRBD1 or TRBD2 (6 bases each). The V gene's germline CDR1 is SGHRS and CDR2 YFSETQ. The CDR3 loop spans 14 amino acids. The germline V and J ends were trimmed by 0 bases and 8 bases, with 12 bases remaining between them.

In its sample, this clonotype was seen many times. The chain couples TRBV7-2 to TRBJ1-3; the D gene is possibly TRBD1 (5 bases). This CDR3 is built from 16 residues. Germline V gene lookup returns CDR1 SGHTA and CDR2 FQGNSA. V lost 5 bases to trimming and J lost 2 bases, with 16 bases between them. DNA for the CDR3: TGTGCCAGCAGCCCAGAACACGTGGGGGCTGGAAACACCATATATTTT. As protein: CASSPEHVGAGNTIYF.

In DNA, the CDR3 is TGTGCCAGCAGCCAAGGGGGAGGGACCGAGCAGTACTTC. Its translation is CASSQGGGTEQYF. The gene calls are TRBV27 and TRBJ2-7; TRBD2 is a possible D gene (7 bases). The germline V and J ends were trimmed by 6 bases and 6 bases, with 15 bases remaining between them. Germline V gene sequence: CDR1 MNHEY, CDR2 SMNVEV (reference sequence). This CDR3 spans 13 amino acids.

V usage is TRBV13 and J usage is TRBJ2-2, with 13 bases lining up with TRBD2. V shed 5 bases and J 1 base; nucleotides not matched to a gene: 16. The CDR3 is 21 amino acids. In germline, CDR1 is PRHDT, CDR2 FYEKMQ (reference sequence). The CDR3 spells CASSLRRGTSGKLGNTGELFF. The DNA of the CDR3 is TGTGCCAGCAGCCTAAGACGGGGGACTAGCGGGAAACTAGGGAACACCGGGGAGCTGTTTTTT.

This clonotype was seen a few times. The V and J genes are TRBV28 and TRBJ2-3; D unresolved. The CDR3 extends over 12 amino acids. In germline, CDR1 is MDHEN, CDR2 SYDVKM. V was cut by 11 bases and J by 0 bases, with 9 bases left in between. This chain's CDR3 is CAAGTSTDTQYF. DNA of the CDR3: TGTGCCGCCGGAACTAGCACAGATACGCAGTATTTT.

This clonotype occurred many times. This chain joins TRBV12-3 or TRBV12-4 and TRBJ2-5; 11 bases agree with TRBD2. This CDR3 is 15 amino acids long. With V trimmed by 6 bases and J by 4 bases, 7 bases remained unmatched. The CDR3: CASSITSGSGETQYF. CDR3 DNA sequence: TGTGCCAGCAGCATTACTAGCGGGAGCGGAGAGACCCAGTACTTC.

The table lists this clonotype with many counts. The V and J genes are TRBV20-1 and TRBJ2-1; D not resolved. The length of the CDR3 is 12 residues. Germline assignment: CDR1 DFQATT and CDR2 SNEGSKA (reference sequence). V was cut by 6 bases and J by 3 bases, with 9 bases left in between. As DNA, the CDR3 is TGCAGTGCAAGGGCTAGCTACAATGAGCAGTTCTTC. Its protein is CSARASYNEQFF.

The rearrangement links TRBV20-1 to TRBJ2-1, with a tentative D call TRBD2 (5 bases). V dropped 3 bases and J dropped 5 bases, with 14 bases sitting between them. From germline, CDR1 is DFQATT and CDR2 SNEGSKA (reference sequence). The CDR3 length is 14 residues. CDR3 nucleotides: TGCAGTGCTAGTCGAGGGTGGGGAAACAATGAGCAGTTCTTC. Encoded protein: CSASRGWGNNEQFF.

There are many counts of this clonotype. This chain uses TRBV28 with TRBJ1-6, with TRBD1 identical over 9 bases. CDR3 size: 15 residues. V lost 6 bases and J lost 5; bases outside the gene matches: 5. Germline V gene data show CDR1 as MDHEN and CDR2 as SYDVKM. CDR3: CASRDRTGDNSPLHF. The CDR3 DNA reads TGTGCCAGCAGAGACCGGACAGGGGATAATTCACCCCTCCACTTT.

The chain joins TRBV12-3 or TRBV12-4 to TRBJ2-2; 15 bases are shared with TRBD2. V trimming: 6 bases; J trimming: 5 bases; junction bases outside the gene matches: 13. There are 19 residues in the CDR3. The CDR3 spells CASSPRQGTSGRNTGELFF. The CDR3 coding sequence is TGTGCCAGCAGCCCTAGACAGGGGACTAGCGGGAGGAATACCGGGGAGCTGTTTTTT.

This clonotype was seen many times. This rearrangement joins TRBV20-1 to TRBJ2-1, with TRBD2 identical over 7 bases. The CDR3 extends over 15 amino acids. CDR1 is DFQATT, CDR2 SNEGSKA, per germline (reference sequence). Trimming removed 5 bases from V and 2 bases from J; junction bases left unmatched: 9. The CDR3 DNA sequence: TGCAGTGCTGGGGAGCGGGGCAAAGCCTACAATGAGCAGTTCTTC. It codes for CSAGERGKAYNEQFF.

This clonotype was detected only once. This chain joins TRBV27 and TRBJ1-4, with TRBD1 as a possible D gene (6 bases). Trimming left V 6 bases short and J 3 bases short, with 17 bases between. CDR3 length equals 16 residues. Per the germline V gene, CDR1 is MNHEY and CDR2 is SMNVEV (reference sequence). The CDR3 nucleotides read TGTGCCAGCAGCCGACGGGGGGCATTATCTAATGAAAAACTGTTTTTT. It specifies CASSRRGALSNEKLFF.

J is TRBJ2-7 and V is TRBV4-1; D unresolved. Trimming cost V 1 base and J 0 bases, with 13 bases left between them. This CDR3 is built from 16 residues. Germline CDR1 MGHRA, CDR2 YSYEKL. The CDR3 DNA sequence: TGCGCCAGCAGCCAAGCATTGCAGGACGTCTCCTACGAGCAGTACTTC. It specifies CASSQALQDVSYEQYF.

The rearrangement uses TRBV6-9 and TRBJ2-5; 12 bases are shared with TRBD2. V was pared by 4 bases and J by 5 bases, with 5 bases of the junction left unmatched. Per the germline V gene, CDR1 is MNHGY and CDR2 is SVAAGI. This CDR3 comprises 15 residues. CDR3 sequence reads: CASSSGTSGLETQYF. The CDR3 DNA follows: TGTGCCAGCAGTTCCGGGACTAGCGGGCTTGAGACCCAGTACTTC.

This clonotype was detected ten times or more. V is TRBV12-3 or TRBV12-4 and J is TRBJ2-7; 9 positions match TRBD1. This CDR3 spans 14 amino acids. The V segment lost 5 bases and the J segment 5 bases; nucleotides outside the gene matches: 7. CDR3: CASSTRQGGNEQYF. CDR3 coding DNA: TGTGCCAGCAGTACCCGACAGGGGGGGAACGAGCAGTACTTC.

V is TRBV28 and J is TRBJ2-7; a weak D match, TRBD1 (7 bases). V was cut by 5 bases and J by 4 bases, with 18 bases left in between. The CDR3 sequence is 15 residues long. Germline CDR1 is MDHEN and CDR2 is SYDVKM. In DNA, the CDR3 is TGTGCCAGCAGTCCCATCCAGGGGGGTTCTTACGAGCAGTACTTC. It is translated as CASSPIQGGSYEQYF.

This clonotype was seen ten or more times. This sequence joins TRBV18 and TRBJ2-5; D not resolved. Germline V gives CDR1 KGHSH, CDR2 LQKENI. The CDR3 is 12 amino acids. The germline V and J ends were trimmed by 1 base and 5 bases, with 5 bases remaining between them. CDR3 loop: CASSPRMETQYF. CDR3 in DNA: TGTGCCAGCTCACCACGGATGGAGACCCAGTACTTC.

The table lists this clonotype with many counts. The chain has TRBV28 and TRBJ2-3, with 10 bases that match TRBD2. Germline CDR1 reads MDHEN; CDR2 reads SYDVKM. After removal of 2 bases from V and 1 base from J, the junction contained 9 bases not matched to a gene. This CDR3 comprises 18 residues. The CDR3 region is CASSLASGRARGTDTQYF. CDR3 in DNA: TGTGCCAGCAGTTTAGCAAGCGGGAGGGCCAGGGGCACAGATACGCAGTATTTT.

The chain recombines TRBV29-1 with TRBJ1-2; the D is unclear. The length of the CDR3 is 11 residues. Germline loops: CDR1 SQVTM, CDR2 ANQGSEA. V lost 4 bases and J 3 bases, leaving 6 bases between the germline ends. The CDR3 coding sequence is TGCAGCGTTGTGGCCGACTATGGCTACACCTTC. It translates to CSVVADYGYTF.

Many counts were recorded for this clonotype. The rearrangement links TRBV20-1 to TRBJ2-1; 7 bases match TRBD1. J lost 0 bases, V lost 5 bases, and 7 bases had no gene match. The germline V gene has CDR1 DFQATT and CDR2 SNEGSKA (reference sequence). The CDR3 is 15 residues long. The CDR3 coding sequence is TGCAGTGCTTTGAACAGGGGAAGCTCCTACAATGAGCAGTTCTTC. Its protein product is CSALNRGSSYNEQFF.

J is TRBJ1-1 and V is TRBV19; D call uncertain. This CDR3 is 15 amino acids long. Germline CDR1 LNHDA, CDR2 SQIVND (reference sequence). V lost 2 bases, J lost 1 base, and 11 bases lay in between. CDR3 amino acids: CASSITAERNTEAFF. The CDR3 DNA reads as TGTGCCAGTAGTATAACTGCAGAGCGGAACACTGAAGCTTTCTTT.

The chain combines TRBV27 with TRBJ1-1; maybe TRBD1 (6 bases). This CDR3 is 17 amino acids long. Germline CDR1 reads MNHEY; CDR2 reads SMNVEV (reference sequence). V was cut by 2 bases and J by 1 base, with 17 bases left in between. DNA of the CDR3: TGTGCCAGCAGTTTAGGGGGCAGTCGACAAGAGAACACTGAAGCTTTCTTT. Its translation: CASSLGGSRQENTEAFF.

This clonotype was found many times. The chain recombines TRBV3-1 with TRBJ1-1, with a weak D call TRBD1 (6 bases). The ends were cut back, 6 bases at V and 2 bases at J, with 10 bases in the middle. The CDR3 sequence is 13 residues long. Germline V gene sequence: CDR1 LGHDT, CDR2 YNNKEL (reference sequence). This CDR3 is CASRQGGNTEAFF. Here the CDR3 DNA reads TGTGCCAGCAGACAGGGCGGAAACACTGAAGCTTTCTTT. Drawing the rest from reference TRBV3-1 and TRBJ1-1, the complete variable domain is DTAVSQTPKYLVTQMGNDKSIKCEQNLGHDTMYWYKQDSKKFLKIMFSYNNKELIINETVPNRFSPKSPDKAHLNLHINSLELGDSAVYFCASRQGGNTEAFFGQGTRLTVV.

In this sample, this clonotype turned up many times. The chain links TRBV28 to TRBJ2-4; 11 bases align to TRBD1. The CDR3 length is 18 residues. The germline CDR1 and CDR2 sequences are MDHEN and SYDVKM. The ends lost 3 bases at V and 0 bases at J; junction bases unmatched: 7. CDR3 sequence reads: CASSFWTGGASAKNIQYF. The CDR3 bases are TGTGCCAGCAGTTTCTGGACAGGGGGCGCCTCAGCCAAAAACATTCAGTACTTC.

This clonotype occurred many times. The CDR3 here is CSARNGDPDTQYF. In DNA form, the CDR3 reads TGCAGTGCTAGAAACGGGGACCCAGATACGCAGTATTTT. This chain links TRBV20-1 with TRBJ2-3; perhaps D is TRBD1 or TRBD2 (5 bases each). Germline V gene lookup returns CDR1 DFQATT and CDR2 SNEGSKA (reference sequence). V gave up 2 bases and J gave up 4 bases, with 10 bases separating them. The CDR3 loop spans 13 amino acids.

The table lists this clonotype with a few counts. The chain employs TRBV29-1 and TRBJ2-5, with a tentative D call TRBD2 (5 bases). CDR1 SQVTM and CDR2 ANQGSEA come from the germline V gene. V lost 5 bases to trimming and J lost 4 bases, with 14 bases between them. The CDR3 extends over 13 amino acids. The CDR3 reads CSVFPQAGETQYF. The CDR3 bases are TGCAGCGTTTTCCCCCAGGCGGGAGAGACCCAGTACTTC.

This sequence joins TRBV7-9 and TRBJ1-3, with TRBD1 matching 8 bases. This CDR3 spans 19 amino acids. Germline CDR1 is SEHNR and CDR2 is FQNEAQ (reference sequence). The J segment lost 0 bases and the V segment lost 4 bases, leaving 14 bases of the junction unmatched. The CDR3 region has the DNA TGTGCCAGCAGCTCCATCCTTCCGGGACAGGCGAGCTCTGGAAACACCATATATTTT. Translation gives CASSSILPGQASSGNTIYF.

Ten or more counts support this clonotype. This sequence joins TRBV7-3 and TRBJ2-3; TRBD2 matches 8 bases. There are 14 residues in the CDR3. The trim removed 5 bases at V and 6 bases at J, leaving 7 bases unmatched. The germline V gene encodes CDR1 SGHTA and CDR2 FQGTGA. This chain's CDR3 is CASSRSGRSDTQYF. The CDR3 coding sequence is TGTGCCAGCAGCCGAAGCGGGAGATCGGATACGCAGTATTTT.

This clonotype showed up just a few times. The chain combines TRBV28 with TRBJ1-2, with a possible D match to TRBD1 (5 bases). Germline CDR1 MDHEN, CDR2 SYDVKM. Trimming cost V 6 bases and J 4 bases, with 21 bases left between them. CDR3 length equals 16 residues. The CDR3 DNA reads as TGTGCCAGCAGACCCTCCCCGGGACCTCAACCCTATGGCTACACCTTC. Encoded protein: CASRPSPGPQPYGYTF.

This clonotype was seen a few times. The chain joins TRBV6-5 to TRBJ1-2, with 8 nucleotides matching TRBD1. There are 18 residues in the CDR3. J gave up 1 base and V 2 bases, and 12 bases lay outside the gene matches. Germline V CDR1 and CDR2: MNHEY, SVGAGI. CDR3 loop: CASSYRRTGSFINYGYTF. CDR3 coding DNA: TGTGCCAGCAGTTACCGCCGGACAGGGAGTTTTATTAACTATGGCTACACCTTC.

The chain is built from TRBV20-1 and TRBJ2-7, with TRBD1 matching 12 bases. Germline lookup yields CDR1 DFQATT and CDR2 SNEGSKA (reference sequence). This CDR3 has 16 amino acids. Here the CDR3 reads CSARGQGASSSYEQYF. The CDR3 nucleotides are TGCAGCGCCCGGGGACAGGGGGCCAGTAGCTCCTACGAGCAGTACTTC.